This T cell receptor (beta chain) was observed in a study of Graves' ophthalmopathy and Graves' hyperthyroidism. Other autoimmune diseases, uncontrolled infections, pregnancy or lactation led to the exclusion of patients. Each diagnosis was determined on the basis of clinical symptoms, serum thyroxine, TRAb, thyroid ultrasound and orbital computed tomography. Amplification of TCR beta CDR3 regions used RNA transcripts. The authors performed first-round RT-PCR with HTBI primers and then a second-round multiplex PCR. TCRdb reanalysed the multiplex PCR reads using MiXCR and keeps one entry per CDR3 protein. The data show around 470,000 distinct CDR3 sequences, under 15% seen once. This clonotype was recorded many times. Antigen unknown. General study findings and limits: A 13-signature model separated ophthalmopathy from stable hyperthyroidism, reaching 85% to 90% sensitivity and roughly 84% specificity cross-validated. The model predicted ophthalmopathy progression with over 60% sensitivity and around 72% specificity.

CDR1 MNHNS and CDR2 SASEGT come from the germline V gene. The V gene lost 2 bases and the J gene lost 6 bases, with 19 bases spanning the gap. The length of the CDR3 is 16 residues. This sequence joins TRBV6-1 and TRBJ1-1; D perhaps matches TRBD1 (5 bases). The receptor comes from a woman between 25 and 40 years old with Graves' ophthalmopathy. Sample: blood. The CDR3 is CASSERRDPGRSEAFF. Written as DNA, the CDR3 is TGTGCCAGCAGTGAAAGGAGGGACCCAGGGCGCTCTGAAGCTTTCTTT.